This T cell receptor (beta chain) was sequenced for a study of blood T cell repertoires in COVID-19. Study-wide context: The cDNA or gDNA used as material had been derived from T cells, B-cell-depleted T cells, or PBMCs.

Using immunoSEQ multiplex PCR, the repertoire was profiled, and TCRdb retains in-frame clones only, with some absent. The data hold 70,000 or so clones, with about nine tenths observed a single time. This CDR3 region has 16 residues. The V and J ends lost 0 bases and 1 base respectively, with 13 bases between them. CDR1 and CDR2 from the germline V gene are SGHDT and YYEEEE. Sequencing input: peripheral blood. The rearrangement joins TRBV5-6 to TRBJ1-2, with a possible D match to TRBD1 (6 bases). The sequence derives from a young woman with acute or convalescent COVID-19. The CDR3 region has the DNA TGTGCCAGCAGCTTGGCCCCGGGGACAATTAACTATGGCTACACCTTC. As protein: CASSLAPGTINYGYTF.